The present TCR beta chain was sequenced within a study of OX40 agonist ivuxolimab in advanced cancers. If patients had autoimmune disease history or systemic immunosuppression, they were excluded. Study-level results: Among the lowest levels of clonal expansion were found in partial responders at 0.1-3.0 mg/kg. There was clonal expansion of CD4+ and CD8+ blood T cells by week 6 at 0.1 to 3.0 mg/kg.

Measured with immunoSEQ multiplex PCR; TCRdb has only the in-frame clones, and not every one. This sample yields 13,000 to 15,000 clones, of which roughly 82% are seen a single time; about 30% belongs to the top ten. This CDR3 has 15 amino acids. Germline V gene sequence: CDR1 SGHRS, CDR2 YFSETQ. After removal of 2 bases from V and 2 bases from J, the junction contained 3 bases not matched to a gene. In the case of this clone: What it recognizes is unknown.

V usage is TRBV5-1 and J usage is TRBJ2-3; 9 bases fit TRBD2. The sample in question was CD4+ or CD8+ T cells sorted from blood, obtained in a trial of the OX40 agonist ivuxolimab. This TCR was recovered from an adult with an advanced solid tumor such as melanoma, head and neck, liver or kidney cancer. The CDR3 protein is CASSLAGGDTDTQYF. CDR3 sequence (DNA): TGCGCCAGCAGCTTAGCGGGAGGAGACACAGATACGCAGTATTTT.